A selection of T cell receptor beta chains follows, all from one sample in a study of identical twins. Each CDR3 protein is one row after TCRdb ran MiXCR on the 5' RACE reads. The data show 1,800,000 or so distinct CDR3 sequences, about 31% seen once. Sequencing was done on a sample of cord blood. These receptors were collected from a newborn girl in good health. CDR3s include the opening cysteine and the closing phenylalanine or tryptophan. Fields, in order: J gene, V gene, clone size, D gene, CDR3 DNA, CDR3 protein. D genes are given only for firm matches. Clone size is shown for a subset of rows, as once, few, many or a class of expanded clone.

TRBJ2-7,TRBV6-1,NA,TRBD2,TGTGCCAGCAGCCCGGGAGGGATGTCGGTGGATCGTGGGTCCTACGAGCAGTACTTC,CASSPGGMSVDRGSYEQYF
TRBJ1-1,TRBV6-5,few,NA,TGTGCCAGCAGTTACTCGATTAAGGGAGCGAGAGGGGACTGGAACACTGAAGCTTTCTTT,CASSYSIKGARGDWNTEAFF
TRBJ1-5,TRBV20-1,few,NA,TGCAGTGCTAGAGATTTACGGGGGGGGGATCAGCCCCAGCATTTT,CSARDLRGGDQPQHF
TRBJ2-1,TRBV5-1,once,TRBD2,TGCGCCAGCACTCCGCGGGAGGGTGTTGAGCAGTTCTTC,CASTPREGVEQFF
TRBJ2-1,TRBV27,NA,TRBD2,TGTGCCAGCAGTCTTTCGGGCCGGGAGGGCCGCCCAAATGAGCAGTTCTTC,CASSLSGREGRPNEQFF
TRBJ2-3,TRBV2,NA,NA,TGTGCCAGCAGTCCTCCGGAGGCGAGCACAGATACGCAGTATTTT,CASSPPEASTDTQYF
TRBJ2-1,TRBV5-1,NA,TRBD2,TGCGCCAACAGCTTGGAGGCTAGCGGGAGGAGGGACCAGTTCTTC,CANSLEASGRRDQFF
TRBJ2-3,TRBV4-1,NA,NA,TGCGCCAGCAGCCAAGATCGCTCAAAGCCGTTCACAGATACGCAGTATTTT,CASSQDRSKPFTDTQYF
TRBJ2-1,TRBV5-1,NA,TRBD2,TGCGCCAGCAACCTGGGACTAGCGGGGACCAATGAGCAGTTCTTC,CASNLGLAGTNEQFF
TRBJ2-3,TRBV5-6,few,TRBD2,TGTGCCAGCAGCATCGCTAGCGGGAGGGCCTTCACAGATACGCAGTATTTT,CASSIASGRAFTDTQYF